Shown below are 3 T cell receptor beta chains from a single sample sequenced in a study of beta chain features in type 1 diabetes. The investigators reverse transcribed all of the isolated RNA, so they sequenced expressed TCRB transcripts. The table came from immunoSEQ multiplex PCR; TCRdb's copy has only in-frame clones and leaves some out. The table has hundreds of thousands of clones, around 15% seen once; the top ten hold approximately 0.087%. Sequencing was carried out using naive CD4+ T cells from blood. Receptors were obtained from a man aged 18 to 30 in good health.

This clone came up a few times. Distinct nucleotide sequences in the sample also encode this CDR3. The V and J genes are TRBV30 and TRBJ1-5; maybe TRBD1 (5 bases). Germline V gene sequence: CDR1 GTSNPN, CDR2 SVGIG (reference sequence). The CDR3 totals 13 residues. The V and J ends lost 0 bases and 4 bases respectively, with 7 bases between them. This chain's CDR3 is CAWSVQGNQPQHF. CDR3 nucleotide sequence: TGTGCCTGGAGTGTCCAGGGAAATCAGCCCCAGCATTTT.

The chain recombines TRBV5-1 with TRBJ2-7; no definite D call. Germline CDR1 and CDR2: SGHRS and YFSETQ. Trimming took 0 bases from V and 1 from J, leaving 11 bases between them. There are 15 residues in the CDR3. CDR3 nucleotide sequence: TGCGCCAGCAGCTTGGACGTCGGGCCTTCCTACGAGCAGTACTTC. Protein product: CASSLDVGPSYEQYF.

V gene TRBV27 combines with J gene TRBJ2-1; 10 positions agree with TRBD2. The CDR3 contains 14 residues. The junction had 7 bases not matched to a gene; V was cut back by 5 bases and J by 9 bases. Germline CDR1 and CDR2: MNHEY and SMNVEV (reference sequence). CDR3 coding DNA: TGTGCCAGCAGTCTCAACCTAGCGGGAGCTGAGCAGTTCTTC. Protein: CASSLNLAGAEQFF.